These T cell receptor beta chains were read from a single sample in a study of control samples from healthy donors and cancer patients. The protocol was immunoSEQ multiplex PCR, while the TCRdb copy is restricted to in-frame clones and leaves out a portion. The table includes 89,000 or so clones, over 75% detected once. The sequenced material came from blood. The receptors stem from a man aged 45-60 years in good health. Both conserved end residues are part of each CDR3. A D gene is named only where the DNA matches it firmly. Rows may omit the clone size; those that give it use once, few, many or a size class.

clone size: once; V gene: TRBV13; J gene: TRBJ2-4; CDR3 length: 13; D gene: -; CDR3 DNA: TGTGCCAGCAGCTTAGGCAGGGGGGACATTCAGTACTTC; CDR3 protein: CASSLGRGDIQYF
clone size: -; V gene: TRBV20-1; J gene: TRBJ2-7; CDR3 length: 17; D gene: TRBD2; CDR3 DNA: TGCAGTGCTAGTCAGACTAGCGGGAGCTTGGTCCTTTCCGAGCAGTACTTC; CDR3 protein: CSASQTSGSLVLSEQYF
clone size: few; V gene: TRBV11-3; J gene: TRBJ2-7; CDR3 length: 11; D gene: -; CDR3 DNA: TGTGCCAGCAGCTTAAAGCACGAGCAGTACTTC; CDR3 protein: CASSLKHEQYF
clone size: -; V gene: TRBV9; J gene: TRBJ2-5; CDR3 length: 14; D gene: TRBD2; CDR3 DNA: TGTGCCAGCAGCCCCTGGACTAGCGAAGAGACCCAGTACTTC; CDR3 protein: CASSPWTSEETQYF
clone size: -; V gene: TRBV14; J gene: TRBJ1-1; CDR3 length: 15; D gene: TRBD1; CDR3 DNA: TGTGCCAGCAGCCAGGGGGACAGGGAGAACACTGAAGCTTTCTTT; CDR3 protein: CASSQGDRENTEAFF
clone size: -; V gene: TRBV7-9; J gene: TRBJ2-1; CDR3 length: 15; D gene: -; CDR3 DNA: TGTGCCAGCAGTCAGAGGACCGGGGTCAATGTGGAGCAGTTCTTC; CDR3 protein: CASSQRTGVNVEQFF
clone size: -; V gene: TRBV7-3; J gene: TRBJ2-5; CDR3 length: 15; D gene: TRBD2; CDR3 DNA: TGTGCCAGCAGCCCTTGGGGGGGAAGACAAGAGACCCAGTACTTC; CDR3 protein: CASSPWGGRQETQYF
clone size: -; V gene: TRBV11-2; J gene: TRBJ1-4; CDR3 length: 16; D gene: -; CDR3 DNA: TGTGCCAGCAGCTTAGACGGATGGGGCGGGGGTGAAAAACTGTTTTTT; CDR3 protein: CASSLDGWGGGEKLFF
clone size: -; V gene: TRBV24-1; J gene: TRBJ2-5; CDR3 length: 13; D gene: -; CDR3 DNA: TGTGCCACCAGTGATTTTAGGGAAGAGACCCAGTACTTC; CDR3 protein: CATSDFREETQYF
clone size: -; V gene: TRBV19; J gene: TRBJ1-4; CDR3 length: 12; D gene: -; CDR3 DNA: TGTGCCACCCAGGGCGACTTCGAAAAACTGTTTTTT; CDR3 protein: CATQGDFEKLFF
clone size: -; V gene: TRBV9; J gene: TRBJ2-7; CDR3 length: 15; D gene: TRBD1; CDR3 DNA: TGTGCCAGCAGCGTAGGTTCAGGGGGCAACTACGAGCAGTACTTC; CDR3 protein: CASSVGSGGNYEQYF
clone size: once; V gene: TRBV15; J gene: TRBJ2-5; CDR3 length: 16; D gene: -; CDR3 DNA: TGTGCCACCAGCACCCCGGAGCGCGGCGGCCAAGAGACCCAGTACTTC; CDR3 protein: CATSTPERGGQETQYF
clone size: -; V gene: TRBV24-1; J gene: TRBJ2-1; CDR3 length: 11; D gene: TRBD2; CDR3 DNA: TGTGCCACGGGAGGGAAAGGTGAGCAGTTCTTC; CDR3 protein: CATGGKGEQFF
clone size: -; V gene: TRBV5-1; J gene: TRBJ2-3; CDR3 length: 19; D gene: TRBD2; CDR3 DNA: TGCGCCAGCAGCATCCGTGGGGGGACTAGCGAGGGTAGCACAGATACGCAGTATTTT; CDR3 protein: CASSIRGGTSEGSTDTQYF
clone size: -; V gene: TRBV2; J gene: TRBJ1-1; CDR3 length: 15; D gene: TRBD1; CDR3 DNA: TGTGCCAGCAGCGGATTTCGACAGGGGAGTACTGAAGCTTTCTTT; CDR3 protein: CASSGFRQGSTEAFF
clone size: -; V gene: TRBV5-1; J gene: TRBJ1-4; CDR3 length: 14; D gene: -; CDR3 DNA: TGCGCCAGCAGCTTGGAACGGGTAAATGAAAAACTGTTTTTT; CDR3 protein: CASSLERVNEKLFF
clone size: -; V gene: TRBV5-1; J gene: TRBJ1-1; CDR3 length: 11; D gene: -; CDR3 DNA: TGCGCCAGCAGCTTGGAGGGTGAAGCTTTCTTT; CDR3 protein: CASSLEGEAFF
clone size: -; V gene: TRBV9; J gene: TRBJ2-5; CDR3 length: 16; D gene: -; CDR3 DNA: TGTGCCAGCAGCGTAGCGGTAGGGGGAGTAGGGGAGACCCAGTACTTC; CDR3 protein: CASSVAVGGVGETQYF
clone size: -; V gene: TRBV24-1; J gene: TRBJ1-5; CDR3 length: 16; D gene: TRBD1; CDR3 DNA: TGTGCCACCAGGAACCTTTCCCGGGACAGATTTTGGGGCCAGCATTTT; CDR3 protein: CATRNLSRDRFWGQHF
clone size: -; V gene: TRBV5-4; J gene: TRBJ2-1; CDR3 length: 15; D gene: TRBD1; CDR3 DNA: TGTGCCAGCAGCTTAGGGACAGGGGGACCGAATGAGCAGTTCTTC; CDR3 protein: CASSLGTGGPNEQFF
clone size: -; V gene: TRBV7-2; J gene: TRBJ2-3; CDR3 length: 16; D gene: TRBD2; CDR3 DNA: TGTGCCAGCAGCTTACTGGGACTAGCGGGGGCAGATACGCAGTATTTT; CDR3 protein: CASSLLGLAGADTQYF
clone size: few; V gene: TRBV6-1; J gene: TRBJ1-2; CDR3 length: 14; D gene: TRBD1; CDR3 DNA: TGTGCCAGCAGTGAAAGGACAGGGGGCTATGGCTACACCTTC; CDR3 protein: CASSERTGGYGYTF
clone size: -; V gene: TRBV2; J gene: TRBJ2-5; CDR3 length: 15; D gene: -; CDR3 DNA: TGTGCCAGCATGACCGGGACTGGGGGAGGGGGGACCCAGTACTTC; CDR3 protein: CASMTGTGGGGTQYF
clone size: -; V gene: TRBV28; J gene: TRBJ1-1; CDR3 length: 13; D gene: -; CDR3 DNA: TGTGCCAGCAGTTTTCTAAGGAACACTGAAGCTTTCTTT; CDR3 protein: CASSFLRNTEAFF
clone size: -; V gene: TRBV21-1; J gene: TRBJ1-6; CDR3 length: 16; D gene: -; CDR3 DNA: TGTGCCAGCAGCAATGGACCGGGACAGGGAAATTCACCCCTCCACTTT; CDR3 protein: CASSNGPGQGNSPLHF
clone size: -; V gene: TRBV27; J gene: TRBJ2-3; CDR3 length: 16; D gene: TRBD1; CDR3 DNA: TGTGCCAGCAGTCCTATCGGGACAGCCGGGGCGGATCCGCAGTATTTT; CDR3 protein: CASSPIGTAGADPQYF
clone size: -; V gene: TRBV7-7; J gene: TRBJ2-3; CDR3 length: 15; D gene: -; CDR3 DNA: TGTGCTAGCAGCTTGGGGGCAGATCGGACAGATACGCAGTATTTT; CDR3 protein: CASSLGADRTDTQYF
clone size: -; V gene: TRBV18; J gene: TRBJ2-5; CDR3 length: 13; D gene: TRBD2; CDR3 DNA: TGTGCCAGCTCGCCTACTAGCGGAGAGACCCAGTACTTC; CDR3 protein: CASSPTSGETQYF
clone size: -; V gene: TRBV5-1; J gene: TRBJ1-6; CDR3 length: 15; D gene: TRBD1; CDR3 DNA: TGCGCCAGCAGCTTGTATGGGACAGATAATTCACCCCTCCACTTT; CDR3 protein: CASSLYGTDNSPLHF
clone size: -; V gene: TRBV12-3/TRBV12-4; J gene: TRBJ1-5; CDR3 length: 13; D gene: -; CDR3 DNA: TGTGCCAGCAGTTGGACAGTCAATCAGCCCCAGCATTTT; CDR3 protein: CASSWTVNQPQHF
clone size: -; V gene: TRBV29-1; J gene: TRBJ1-2; CDR3 length: 13; D gene: TRBD1; CDR3 DNA: TGCAGCGTTGAAGGAGGACAGGGGCTCGACTACACCTTC; CDR3 protein: CSVEGGQGLDYTF
clone size: -; V gene: TRBV29-1; J gene: TRBJ2-3; CDR3 length: 13; D gene: TRBD2; CDR3 DNA: TGCAGCGTTGAAAGGGCGGGGGGGGATACGCAGTATTTT; CDR3 protein: CSVERAGGDTQYF
clone size: -; V gene: TRBV18; J gene: TRBJ1-1; CDR3 length: 14; D gene: TRBD1; CDR3 DNA: TGTGCCAGCTCACCCCTGACAGGGGAGACTGAAGCTTTCTTT; CDR3 protein: CASSPLTGETEAFF
clone size: -; V gene: TRBV13; J gene: TRBJ2-5; CDR3 length: 14; D gene: TRBD2; CDR3 DNA: TGTGCCAGCAGCAAAGGGGCGGGGGAAGAGACCCAGTACTTC; CDR3 protein: CASSKGAGEETQYF